This T cell receptor beta chain originates from a study of shared clonotypes between healthy human individuals. The study, taken as a whole, reports: Larger estimated richness was generally recorded for naive subsets relative to memory subsets.

In regard to this clone: The antigen is unknown.

The V and J ends lost 2 bases and 1 base respectively, with 18 bases between them. Germline CDR1 is SGHTA and CDR2 is FQGTGA. There are 17 residues in the CDR3. Sequenced by immunoSEQ multiplex PCR; TCRdb stores in-frame clones only, minus some. The sample lists about 2.5 million clones, about nine tenths occurring once. This TCR was sampled from a man aged 18-30 years in good health. Some clones in this sample may be carry-over from other donors' samples. This sequence joins TRBV7-3 and TRBJ2-7, with D perhaps TRBD1 or TRBD2 (5 bases each). Material for sequencing was naive CD4+ T cells from PBMCs. Subset described: CD45RA+ positively selected. The CDR3 reads CASSLYPGTLGSYEQYF. CDR3 in DNA: TGTGCCAGCAGCTTATACCCCGGGACCTTAGGGTCCTACGAGCAGTACTTC.